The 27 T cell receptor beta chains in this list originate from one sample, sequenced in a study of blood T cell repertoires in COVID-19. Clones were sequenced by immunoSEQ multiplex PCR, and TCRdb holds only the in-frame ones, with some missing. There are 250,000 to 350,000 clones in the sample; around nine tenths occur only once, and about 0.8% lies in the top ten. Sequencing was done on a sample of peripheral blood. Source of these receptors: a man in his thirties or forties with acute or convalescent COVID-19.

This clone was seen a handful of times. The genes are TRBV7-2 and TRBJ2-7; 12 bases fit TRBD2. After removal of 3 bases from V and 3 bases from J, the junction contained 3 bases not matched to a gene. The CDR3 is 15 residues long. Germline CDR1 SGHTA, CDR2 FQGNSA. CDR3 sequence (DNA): TGTGCCAGCAGCTTTCTAGCGGGAGGGAACTACGAGCAGTACTTC. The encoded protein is CASSFLAGGNYEQYF.

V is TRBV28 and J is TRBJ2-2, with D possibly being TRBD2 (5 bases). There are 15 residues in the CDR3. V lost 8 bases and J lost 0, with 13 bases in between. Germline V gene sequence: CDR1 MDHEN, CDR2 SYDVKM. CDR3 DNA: TGTGCCAGCTGGAGGACCGCAGCGAACACCGGGGAGCTGTTTTTT. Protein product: CASWRTAANTGELFF. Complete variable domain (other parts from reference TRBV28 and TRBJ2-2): DVKVTQSSRYLVKRTGEKVFLECVQDMDHENMFWYRQDPGLGLRLIYFSYDVKMKEKGDIPEGYSVSREKKERFSLILESASTNQTSMYLCASWRTAANTGELFFGEGSRLTVL.

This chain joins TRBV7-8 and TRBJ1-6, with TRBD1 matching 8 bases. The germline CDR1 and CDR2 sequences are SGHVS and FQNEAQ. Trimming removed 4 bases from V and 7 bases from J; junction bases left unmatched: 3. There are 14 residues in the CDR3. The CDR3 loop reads CASSSTGGNSPLHF. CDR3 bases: TGTGCCAGCAGCTCCACAGGGGGGAATTCACCCCTCCACTTT.

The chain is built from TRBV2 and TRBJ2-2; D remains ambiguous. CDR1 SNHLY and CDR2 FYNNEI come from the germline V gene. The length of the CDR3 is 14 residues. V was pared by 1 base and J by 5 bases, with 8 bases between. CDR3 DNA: TGTGCCAGCAGTGAAGTAGCTAGTACCGGGGAGCTGTTTTTT. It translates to CASSEVASTGELFF.

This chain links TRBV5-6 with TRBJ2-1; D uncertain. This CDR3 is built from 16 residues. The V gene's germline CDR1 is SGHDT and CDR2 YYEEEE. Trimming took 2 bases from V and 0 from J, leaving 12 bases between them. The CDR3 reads CASSFPRQSSYNEQFF. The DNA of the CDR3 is TGTGCCAGCAGCTTTCCGAGGCAGAGCTCCTACAATGAGCAGTTCTTC.

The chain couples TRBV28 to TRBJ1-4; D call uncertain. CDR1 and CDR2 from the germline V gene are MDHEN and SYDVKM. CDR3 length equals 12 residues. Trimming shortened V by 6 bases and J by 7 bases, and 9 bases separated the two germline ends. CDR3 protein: CASSSFREKLFF. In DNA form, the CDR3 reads TGTGCCAGCAGCTCCTTTCGTGAAAAACTGTTTTTT.

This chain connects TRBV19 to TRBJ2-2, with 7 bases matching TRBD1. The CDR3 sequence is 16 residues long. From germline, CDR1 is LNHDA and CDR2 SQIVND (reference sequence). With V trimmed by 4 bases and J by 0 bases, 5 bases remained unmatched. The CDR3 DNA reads TGTGCCAGTAGTAGGACCGGGACAGCGAACACCGGGGAGCTGTTTTTT. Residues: CASSRTGTANTGELFF.

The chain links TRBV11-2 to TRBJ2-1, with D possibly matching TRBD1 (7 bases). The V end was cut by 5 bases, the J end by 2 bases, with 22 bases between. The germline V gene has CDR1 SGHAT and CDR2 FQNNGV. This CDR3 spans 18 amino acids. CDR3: CASSPTDRQGGTYNEQFF. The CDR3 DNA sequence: TGTGCCAGCAGCCCCACGGACAGGCAAGGGGGGACCTACAATGAGCAGTTCTTC.

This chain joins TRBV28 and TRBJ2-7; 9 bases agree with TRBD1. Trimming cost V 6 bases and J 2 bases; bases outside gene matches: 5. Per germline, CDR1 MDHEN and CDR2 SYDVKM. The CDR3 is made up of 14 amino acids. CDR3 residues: CASRGTGTTYEQYF. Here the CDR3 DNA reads TGTGCCAGCAGGGGGACAGGGACTACCTACGAGCAGTACTTC.

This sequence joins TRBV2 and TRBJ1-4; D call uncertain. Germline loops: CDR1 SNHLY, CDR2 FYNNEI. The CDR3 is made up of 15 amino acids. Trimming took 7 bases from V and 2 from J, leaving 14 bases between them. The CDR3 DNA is TGTGCCAGCACCGGAAGTCTGACTACTAATGAAAAACTGTTTTTT. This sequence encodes CASTGSLTTNEKLFF.

CDR3 sequence (DNA): TGCGCCAGCAGCGTGGGGAGCGCTGGAAACACCATATATTTT. This sequence encodes CASSVGSAGNTIYF. V and J are TRBV5-1 and TRBJ1-3; no firm D call. In germline, CDR1 is SGHRS, CDR2 YFSETQ. Deletions cut 4 bases from V and 2 bases from J, with 10 bases between. There are 14 residues in the CDR3.

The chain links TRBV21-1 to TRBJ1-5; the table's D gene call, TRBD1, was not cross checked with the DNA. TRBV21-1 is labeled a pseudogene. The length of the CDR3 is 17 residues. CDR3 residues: CASSKNRQGNSNQPQHF. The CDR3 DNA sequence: TGTGCCAGCAGCAAAAATCGGCAGGGGAATAGCAATCAGCCCCAGCATTTT.

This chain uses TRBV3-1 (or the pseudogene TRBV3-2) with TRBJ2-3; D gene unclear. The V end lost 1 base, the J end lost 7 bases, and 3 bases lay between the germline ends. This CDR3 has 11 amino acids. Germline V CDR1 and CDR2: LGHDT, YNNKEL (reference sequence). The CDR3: CASSQVNTQYF. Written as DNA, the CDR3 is TGTGCCAGCAGCCAAGTAAATACGCAGTATTTT.

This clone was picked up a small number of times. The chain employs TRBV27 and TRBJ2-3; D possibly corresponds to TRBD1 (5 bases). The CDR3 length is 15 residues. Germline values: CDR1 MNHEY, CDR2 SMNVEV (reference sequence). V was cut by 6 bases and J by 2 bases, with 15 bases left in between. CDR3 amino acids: CASSLWGRPTDTQYF. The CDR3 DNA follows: TGTGCCAGCAGCCTTTGGGGCAGGCCCACAGATACGCAGTATTTT.

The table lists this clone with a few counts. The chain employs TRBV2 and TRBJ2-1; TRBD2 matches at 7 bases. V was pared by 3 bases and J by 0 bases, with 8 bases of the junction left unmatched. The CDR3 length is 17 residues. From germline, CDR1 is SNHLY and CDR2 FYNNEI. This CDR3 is CASSDTQLAASYNEQFF. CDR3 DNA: TGTGCCAGCAGTGACACCCAGCTAGCGGCCTCCTACAATGAGCAGTTCTTC.

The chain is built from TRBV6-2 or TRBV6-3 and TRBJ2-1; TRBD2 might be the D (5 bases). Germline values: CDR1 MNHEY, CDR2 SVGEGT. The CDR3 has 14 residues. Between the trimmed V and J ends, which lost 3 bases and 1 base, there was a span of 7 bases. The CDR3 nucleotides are TGTGCCAGCAGTTATGGAGGATCCTACAATGAGCAGTTCTTC. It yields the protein CASSYGGSYNEQFF.

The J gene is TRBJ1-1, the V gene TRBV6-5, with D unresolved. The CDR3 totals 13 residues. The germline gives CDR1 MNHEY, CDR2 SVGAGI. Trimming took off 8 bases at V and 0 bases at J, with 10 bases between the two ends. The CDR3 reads CASVRSMNTEAFF. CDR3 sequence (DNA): TGTGCCAGCGTGCGAAGTATGAACACTGAAGCTTTCTTT.

CDR3 residues: CASSPQANEQFF. CDR3 nucleotides: TGTGCCAGCAGTCCCCAGGCGAATGAGCAGTTCTTC. The chain recombines TRBV27 with TRBJ2-1; unclear D gene. The CDR3 length is 12 residues. CDR1 is MNHEY and CDR2 is SMNVEV in the germline V gene (reference sequence). Trimming pared 5 bases from V and 7 bases from J, leaving 9 bases between.

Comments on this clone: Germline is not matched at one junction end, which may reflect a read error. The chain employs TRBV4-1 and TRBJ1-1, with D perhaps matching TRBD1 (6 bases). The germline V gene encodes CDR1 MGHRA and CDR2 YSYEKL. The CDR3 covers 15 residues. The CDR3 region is CASSQNTGRNTEAFF. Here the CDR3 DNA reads TGCGCCAGCAGCCAGAATACAGGGCGGAACACCGAAGCTTTCTTT.

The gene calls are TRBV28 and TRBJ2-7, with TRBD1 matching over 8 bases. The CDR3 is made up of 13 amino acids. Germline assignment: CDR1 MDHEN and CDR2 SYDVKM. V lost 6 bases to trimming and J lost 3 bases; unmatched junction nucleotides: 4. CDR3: CASRSGTGYEQYF. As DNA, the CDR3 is TGTGCCAGCAGATCCGGGACAGGCTACGAGCAGTACTTC.

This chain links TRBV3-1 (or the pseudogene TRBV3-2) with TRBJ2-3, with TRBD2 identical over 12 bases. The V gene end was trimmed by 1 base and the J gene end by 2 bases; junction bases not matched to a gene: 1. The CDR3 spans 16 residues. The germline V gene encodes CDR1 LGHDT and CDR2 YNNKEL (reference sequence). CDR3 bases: TGTGCCAGCAGCCAAGGACTAGCGGGAGTCACAGATACGCAGTATTTT. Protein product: CASSQGLAGVTDTQYF.

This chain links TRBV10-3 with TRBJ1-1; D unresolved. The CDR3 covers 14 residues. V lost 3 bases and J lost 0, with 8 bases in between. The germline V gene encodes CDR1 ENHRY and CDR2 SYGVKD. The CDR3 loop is CAISDVGVNTEAFF. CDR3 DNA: TGTGCCATCAGTGATGTGGGAGTGAACACTGAAGCTTTCTTT.

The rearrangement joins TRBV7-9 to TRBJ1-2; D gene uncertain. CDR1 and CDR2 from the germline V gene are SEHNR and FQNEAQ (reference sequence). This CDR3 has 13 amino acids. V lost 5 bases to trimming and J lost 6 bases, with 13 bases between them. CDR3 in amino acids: CASSVKGGHGYTF. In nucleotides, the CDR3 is TGTGCCAGCAGCGTTAAGGGCGGGCATGGCTACACCTTC. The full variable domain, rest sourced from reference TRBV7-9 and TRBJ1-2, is DTGVSQNPRHKITKRGQNVTFRCDPISEHNRLYWYRQTLGQGPEFLTYFQNEAQLEKSRLLSDRFSAERPKGSFSTLEIQRTEQGDSAMYLCASSVKGGHGYTFGSGTRLTVV.

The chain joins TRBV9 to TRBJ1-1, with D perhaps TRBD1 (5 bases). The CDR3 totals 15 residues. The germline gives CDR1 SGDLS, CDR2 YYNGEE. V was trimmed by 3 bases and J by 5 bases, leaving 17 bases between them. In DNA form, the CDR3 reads TGTGCCAGCAGCGGGATACCGGGACTAAAGACTGAAGCTTTCTTT. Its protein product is CASSGIPGLKTEAFF.

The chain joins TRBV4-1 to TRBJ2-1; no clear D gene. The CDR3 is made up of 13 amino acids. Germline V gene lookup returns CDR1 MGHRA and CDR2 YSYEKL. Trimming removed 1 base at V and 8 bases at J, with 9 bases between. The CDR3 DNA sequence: TGCGCCAGCAGCCAAGGGCTTTTGGATGAGCAGTTCTTC. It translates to CASSQGLLDEQFF.

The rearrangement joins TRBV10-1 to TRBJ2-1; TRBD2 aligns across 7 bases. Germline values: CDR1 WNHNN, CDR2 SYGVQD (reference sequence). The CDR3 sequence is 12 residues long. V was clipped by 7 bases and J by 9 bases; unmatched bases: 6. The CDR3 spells CASTGLGGEQFF. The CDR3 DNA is TGCGCCAGCACCGGACTAGGCGGTGAGCAGTTCTTC.

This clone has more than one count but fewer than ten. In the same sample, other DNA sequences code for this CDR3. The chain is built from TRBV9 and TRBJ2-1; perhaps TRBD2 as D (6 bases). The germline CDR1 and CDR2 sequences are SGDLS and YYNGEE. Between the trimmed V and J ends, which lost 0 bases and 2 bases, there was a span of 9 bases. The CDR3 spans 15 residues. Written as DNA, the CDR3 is TGTGCCAGCAGCGTAGCTACGGGGGCCTACAATGAGCAGTTCTTC. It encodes CASSVATGAYNEQFF.